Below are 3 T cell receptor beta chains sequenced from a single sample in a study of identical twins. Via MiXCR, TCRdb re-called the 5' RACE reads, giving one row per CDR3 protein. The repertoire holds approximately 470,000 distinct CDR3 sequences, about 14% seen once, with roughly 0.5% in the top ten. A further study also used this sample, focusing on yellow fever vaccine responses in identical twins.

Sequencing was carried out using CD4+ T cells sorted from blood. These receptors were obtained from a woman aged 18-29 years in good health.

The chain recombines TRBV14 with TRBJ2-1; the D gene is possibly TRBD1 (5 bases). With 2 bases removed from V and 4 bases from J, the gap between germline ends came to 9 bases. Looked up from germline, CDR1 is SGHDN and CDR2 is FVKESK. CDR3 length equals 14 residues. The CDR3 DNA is TGTGCCAGCAGCCAATTTCAGGGATACAATGAGCAGTTCTTC. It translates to CASSQFQGYNEQFF.

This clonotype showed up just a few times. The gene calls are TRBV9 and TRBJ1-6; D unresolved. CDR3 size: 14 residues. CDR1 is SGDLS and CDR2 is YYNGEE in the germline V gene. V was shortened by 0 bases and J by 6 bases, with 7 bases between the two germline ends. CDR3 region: CASSVATSNSPLHF. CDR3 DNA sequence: TGTGCCAGCAGCGTAGCTACGAGTAATTCACCCCTCCACTTT.

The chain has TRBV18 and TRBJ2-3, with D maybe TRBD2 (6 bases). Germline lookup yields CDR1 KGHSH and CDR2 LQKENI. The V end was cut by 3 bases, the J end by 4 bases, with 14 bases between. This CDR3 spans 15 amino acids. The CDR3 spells CASSPPSVPADTQYF. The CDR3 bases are TGTGCCAGCTCACCTCCTAGCGTGCCCGCAGATACGCAGTATTTT.